One and the same sample provided the 15 T cell receptor beta chains below, sequenced in a study of shared clonotypes between healthy human individuals. Generated by immunoSEQ multiplex PCR, the TCRdb table keeps only in-frame clones and is missing some. The table records around 1.9 million clones, around 93% of them present only once. As defined, naive CD8 cells were CD45RO-negative and positively selected for CCR7, with terminally differentiated effector memory CD45RA+ cells excluded. The sample consisted of naive CD8+ T cells from PBMCs. The receptors were sampled from a man between 18 and 35 years old in good health. Some clones in this sample may be carry-over from other donors' samples.

The chain combines TRBV27 with TRBJ2-7, with TRBD2 matching 8 bases. The CDR3 contains 15 residues. Trimming at V came to 2 bases and at J to 5 bases, leaving 8 bases not matched to a gene. Per the germline V gene, CDR1 is MNHEY and CDR2 is SMNVEV (reference sequence). The CDR3 sequence is CASSLRGGVLDEQYF. CDR3 in DNA: TGTGCCAGCAGTTTACGGGGGGGGGTTTTGGACGAGCAGTACTTC.

The chain carries TRBV7-2 and TRBJ2-1; D possibly matches TRBD1 or TRBD2 (5 bases each). The CDR3 is 16 residues long. Trimming took 4 bases from V and 7 from J, leaving 20 bases between them. Germline lookup yields CDR1 SGHTA and CDR2 FQGNSA. CDR3 protein: CASSSSGTVVGNEQFF. CDR3 bases: TGTGCCAGCAGCTCCTCCGGGACGGTGGTTGGGAATGAGCAGTTCTTC.

The V and J genes are TRBV13 and TRBJ2-3; D remains unclear. CDR1 is PRHDT and CDR2 is FYEKMQ in the germline V gene (reference sequence). The germline V and J ends were trimmed by 2 bases and 2 bases, with 11 bases remaining between them. The CDR3 is 15 amino acids. CDR3 residues: CASSLILDYTDTQYF. Here the CDR3 DNA reads TGTGCCAGCAGCTTAATTTTGGATTACACAGATACGCAGTATTTT.

The rearrangement links TRBV13 to TRBJ2-7; D is perhaps TRBD1 (5 bases). The CDR3 spans 11 residues. Trimming stripped 5 bases from V and 8 bases from J, with 10 bases between. The germline CDR1 and CDR2 sequences are PRHDT and FYEKMQ (reference sequence). The CDR3 loop is CASSADRQQYF. The CDR3 DNA follows: TGTGCCAGCAGCGCCGACAGACAGCAGTACTTC.

The chain has TRBV12-1 and TRBJ2-7; TRBD1 was called by the table and not checked on the DNA. TRBV12-1 is termed a pseudogene. CDR3 length: 14 residues. CDR3 bases: TGTGCCAGCATGGACCAGGGGGCAATGGACGAGCAGTACTTC. It codes for CASMDQGAMDEQYF.

The chain carries TRBV9 and TRBJ2-1; 8 bases are a match to TRBD2. Trimming cost V 4 bases and J 8 bases; bases outside gene matches: 8. The CDR3 loop spans 14 amino acids. Looked up from germline, CDR1 is SGDLS and CDR2 is YYNGEE. CDR3 DNA: TGTGCCAGCAGCCGGGAGGGCCGGGTGGATGAGCAGTTCTTC. Its translation is CASSREGRVDEQFF.

This sequence joins TRBV6-6 and TRBJ1-5; possible D gene TRBD1, 5 bases. The CDR3 loop spans 14 amino acids. The ends were cut back, 2 bases at V and 4 bases at J, with 9 bases in the middle. Germline-derived CDR1 and CDR2 are MNHNY and SVGAGI (reference sequence). CDR3 residues: CASSYEGRNQPQHF. The CDR3 coding sequence is TGTGCCAGCAGTTACGAGGGGCGTAATCAGCCCCAGCATTTT.

The chain uses TRBV19 and TRBJ2-3; D is ambiguous. The germline V gene encodes CDR1 LNHDA and CDR2 SQIVND (reference sequence). V was shortened by 3 bases and J by 11 bases, with 21 bases between the two germline ends. CDR3 length equals 15 residues. The chain's CDR3 is CASSILAAIKHEQYF. The CDR3 DNA is TGTGCCAGTAGTATCCTCGCCGCGATAAAACATGAGCAGTATTTT. Complete variable domain (other parts from reference TRBV19 and TRBJ2-3): DGGITQSPKYLFRKEGQNVTLSCEQNLNHDAMYWYRQDPGQGLRLIYYSQIVNDFQKGDIAEGYSVSREKKESFPLTVTSAQKNPTAFYLCASSILAAIKHEQYFGPGTRLTVL.

CDR3 sequence (DNA): TGTGCCAGCAGCGTCGGGCGACTAGCGGGCCTCCCGCACAATGAGCAGTTCTTC. Translation: CASSVGRLAGLPHNEQFF. This chain links TRBV9 with TRBJ2-1, with TRBD2 matching 10 bases. The CDR3 is 18 residues long. J lost 5 bases, V lost 2 bases, and 13 bases had no gene match. The V gene's germline CDR1 is SGDLS and CDR2 YYNGEE.

The genes are TRBV10-3 and TRBJ1-2; D remains ambiguous. V lost 1 base to trimming and J lost 8 bases, with 17 bases between them. Germline CDR1 is ENHRY and CDR2 is SYGVKD. The CDR3 has 15 amino acids. The CDR3 loop reads CAISEYGPPSEGYTF. In DNA, the CDR3 is TGTGCCATCAGTGAGTACGGGCCTCCATCTGAGGGCTACACCTTC.

The chain uses TRBV7-9 and TRBJ2-1; 9 bases match TRBD2. CDR3 size: 15 residues. Losses at the gene ends were 5 bases for V and 5 bases for J; bases not matched to a gene: 7. Germline values: CDR1 SEHNR, CDR2 FQNEAQ (reference sequence). The CDR3 here is CASSPGASGDNEQFF. DNA for the CDR3: TGTGCCAGCAGCCCCGGGGCTAGCGGGGACAATGAGCAGTTCTTC.

The CDR3 here is CASSPRGRGPYNEQFF. In DNA form, the CDR3 reads TGTGCCAGCAGCCCACGCGGTCGGGGCCCCTACAATGAGCAGTTCTTC. The J gene is TRBJ2-1, the V gene TRBV7-9; D is perhaps TRBD1 or TRBD2 (5 bases each). The CDR3 covers 16 residues. Between the trimmed V and J ends, which lost 5 bases and 2 bases, there was a span of 16 bases. The V gene's germline CDR1 is SEHNR and CDR2 FQNEAQ (reference sequence).

J is TRBJ2-1 and V is TRBV27, with 7 nucleotides matching TRBD2. CDR3 size: 17 residues. With V trimmed by 0 bases and J by 6 bases, 11 bases remained unmatched. Germline CDR1 MNHEY, CDR2 SMNVEV (reference sequence). The CDR3 protein is CASSLSGRAAIVNEQFF. As DNA, the CDR3 is TGTGCCAGCAGTTTATCGGGGAGGGCAGCGATCGTCAATGAGCAGTTCTTC.

The chain is built from TRBV7-8 and TRBJ2-2; D is perhaps TRBD1 (5 bases). CDR1 and CDR2 (germline): SGHVS, FQNEAQ. Trimming stripped 4 bases from V and 2 bases from J, with 14 bases between. The CDR3 runs 16 residues. The CDR3 DNA follows: TGTGCCAGCAGCTCGACAGCAAACTATAACACCGGGGAGCTGTTTTTT. Protein sequence: CASSSTANYNTGELFF.

This chain uses TRBV15 with TRBJ2-2; TRBD1 matches 8 bases. In germline, CDR1 is LNHNV, CDR2 YYDKDF (reference sequence). The CDR3 is 16 residues long. Unmatched junction bases numbered 9, after V lost 0 bases and J lost 9 bases. CDR3 coding DNA: TGTGCCACCAGCAGAGATTCTAGGACAGGGTCGCGGGAGCTGTTTTTT. Protein sequence: CATSRDSRTGSRELFF.